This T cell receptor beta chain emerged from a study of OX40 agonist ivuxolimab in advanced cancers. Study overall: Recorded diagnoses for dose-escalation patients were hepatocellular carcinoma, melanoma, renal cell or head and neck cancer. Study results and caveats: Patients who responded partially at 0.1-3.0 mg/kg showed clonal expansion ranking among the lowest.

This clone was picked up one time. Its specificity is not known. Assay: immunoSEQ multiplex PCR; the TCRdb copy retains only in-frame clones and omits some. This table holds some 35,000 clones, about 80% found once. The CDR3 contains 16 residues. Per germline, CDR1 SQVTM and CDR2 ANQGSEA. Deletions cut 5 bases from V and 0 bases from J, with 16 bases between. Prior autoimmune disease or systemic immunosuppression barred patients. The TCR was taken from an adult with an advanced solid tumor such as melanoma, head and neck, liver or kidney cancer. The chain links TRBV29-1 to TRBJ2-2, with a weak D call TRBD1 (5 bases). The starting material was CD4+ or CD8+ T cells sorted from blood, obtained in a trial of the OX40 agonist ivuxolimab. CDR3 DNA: TGCAGCGTTTCAGGGTACTTCGCTGCGAACACCGGGGAGCTGTTTTTT. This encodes CSVSGYFAANTGELFF.